One and the same sample provided the 14 T cell receptor beta chains below, sequenced in a study of blood T cell repertoires in COVID-19. Assay used: immunoSEQ multiplex PCR; TCRdb lists only in-frame clones, some missing. The sample has over 250,000 clones, about four fifths seen once. The specimen sequenced was PBMCs or T cells enriched from blood (not recorded which). The receptor source for this set is a middle-aged man who had been exposed to COVID-19.

The CDR3 bases are TGTGCCAGTAGTGGTTACAGGGGGGCATGGCAAGAGACCCAGTACTTC. Residues: CASSGYRGAWQETQYF. This chain links TRBV19 with TRBJ2-5; 8 bases are shared with TRBD1. The CDR3 is 16 residues long. The V gene end was trimmed by 5 bases and the J gene end by 2 bases; junction bases not matched to a gene: 10. Germline CDR1 is LNHDA and CDR2 is SQIVND (reference sequence).

The J gene is TRBJ2-1, the V gene TRBV6-5, with a weak D call TRBD2 (5 bases). V lost 2 bases and J 6 bases, leaving 11 bases between the germline ends. The CDR3 spans 14 residues. Germline V lookup: CDR1 MNHEY, CDR2 SVGAGI. The chain's CDR3 is CASSYGGGPNEQFF. In DNA form, the CDR3 reads TGTGCCAGCAGTTACGGAGGAGGTCCCAATGAGCAGTTCTTC.

The genes are TRBV19 and TRBJ2-2; no clear D gene. Trimming took 6 bases from V and 3 from J, leaving 17 bases between them. The CDR3 is made up of 16 amino acids. Germline V CDR1 and CDR2: LNHDA, SQIVND (reference sequence). CDR3 DNA: TGTGCCAGTAGGATCGCCCTGGGCTCGTACACCGGGGAGCTGTTTTTT. It encodes CASRIALGSYTGELFF.

This chain links TRBV7-9 with TRBJ1-2; D gene uncertain. This CDR3 has 11 residues. Germline assignment: CDR1 SEHNR and CDR2 FQNEAQ (reference sequence). The V gene lost 5 bases and the J gene lost 2 bases, with 3 bases spanning the gap. CDR3 in DNA: TGTGCCAGCAGCCAGAACTATGGCTACACCTTC. This translates into CASSQNYGYTF. The complete variable domain, with remaining parts taken from reference TRBV7-9 and TRBJ1-2, reads DTGVSQNPRHKITKRGQNVTFRCDPISEHNRLYWYRQTLGQGPEFLTYFQNEAQLEKSRLLSDRFSAERPKGSFSTLEIQRTEQGDSAMYLCASSQNYGYTFGSGTRLTVV.

The chain joins TRBV18 to TRBJ1-5, with D possibly TRBD1 on 5 matching bases. The CDR3 loop spans 15 amino acids. CDR1 and CDR2 (germline): KGHSH, LQKENI. V lost 2 bases and J 5 bases, leaving 13 bases between the germline ends. The CDR3 loop reads CASSPNRYNDQPQHF. Here the CDR3 DNA reads TGTGCCAGCTCACCAAACAGGTATAATGATCAGCCCCAGCATTTT.

V usage is TRBV6-2 or TRBV6-3 and J usage is TRBJ1-2; D remains ambiguous. This CDR3 is 16 amino acids long. Germline CDR1 and CDR2: MNHEY and SVGEGT. Trimming removed 3 bases from V and 8 bases from J, with 22 bases in between. The CDR3 DNA is TGTGCCAGCAGTTATCCGTATCGGAGAGCGTCCGTAGGCTACACCTTC. Amino acids: CASSYPYRRASVGYTF.

The rearrangement links TRBV19 to TRBJ1-1; tentatively, D is TRBD1 (5 bases). There are 14 residues in the CDR3. The germline V gene has CDR1 LNHDA and CDR2 SQIVND (reference sequence). Trimming cost V 3 bases and J 6 bases, with 14 bases left between them. CDR3 sequence reads: CASSIGGLRAEAFF. CDR3 nucleotide sequence: TGTGCCAGTAGTATTGGGGGACTTCGGGCTGAAGCTTTCTTT.

The J gene is TRBJ1-2, the V gene TRBV20-1; D not certain. Trimming pared 0 bases from V and 11 bases from J, leaving 7 bases between. Germline CDR1 and CDR2: DFQATT and SNEGSKA (reference sequence). The CDR3 loop spans 10 amino acids. The CDR3 DNA reads TGCAGTGCTAGAGAGGGCCCGTACACCTTC. It translates to CSAREGPYTF.

DNA of the CDR3: TGTGCCAGCAGCGCGGGGACAGTCTATGGCTACACCTTC. Protein: CASSAGTVYGYTF. V and J are TRBV9 and TRBJ1-2, with 7 bases matching TRBD1. The CDR3 is 13 amino acids. The junction had 3 bases not matched to a gene; V was cut back by 3 bases and J by 4 bases. The germline V gene encodes CDR1 SGDLS and CDR2 YYNGEE.

The chain uses TRBV5-1 and TRBJ2-7; 8 nucleotides agree with TRBD1. This CDR3 is built from 14 residues. From germline, CDR1 is SGHRS and CDR2 YFSETQ. V lost 4 bases to trimming and J lost 3 bases; unmatched junction nucleotides: 6. This chain's CDR3 is CASSPVGQGYEQYF. CDR3 nucleotides: TGCGCCAGCAGCCCGGTAGGACAGGGCTACGAGCAGTACTTC.

The J gene is TRBJ2-1, the V gene TRBV7-2; tentative D call: TRBD1 (6 bases). Germline V gene sequence: CDR1 SGHTA, CDR2 FQGNSA. The ends were cut back, 2 bases at V and 8 bases at J, with 16 bases in the middle. The CDR3 contains 15 residues. CDR3 amino acids: CASSLLGSRGDEQFF. The CDR3 nucleotides are TGTGCCAGCAGCTTACTCGGCAGCAGGGGCGATGAGCAGTTCTTC.

This chain links TRBV28 with TRBJ1-2; D uncertain. Germline assignment: CDR1 MDHEN and CDR2 SYDVKM. Trimming removed 3 bases from V and 2 bases from J, with 16 bases in between. The CDR3 length is 16 residues. In nucleotides, the CDR3 is TGTGCCAGCAGTTTTCCCGGCAGAACAGAGAACTATGGCTACACCTTC. Protein: CASSFPGRTENYGYTF.

V gene TRBV2 combines with J gene TRBJ1-1, with 8 bases matching TRBD1. Germline CDR1 reads SNHLY; CDR2 reads FYNNEI. The trim removed 7 bases at V and 5 bases at J, leaving 15 bases unmatched. The CDR3 covers 16 residues. This chain's CDR3 is CASNQRVGRGHTEAFF. The DNA of the CDR3 is TGTGCCAGCAACCAACGGGTAGGCAGGGGGCATACTGAAGCTTTCTTT. The variable domain in full, completed from reference TRBV2 and TRBJ1-1, reads EPEVTQTPSHQVTQMGQEVILRCVPISNHLYFYWYRQILGQKVEFLVSFYNNEISEKSEIFDDQFSVERPDGSNFTLKIRSTKLEDSAMYFCASNQRVGRGHTEAFFGQGTRLTVV.

The V and J genes are TRBV28 and TRBJ2-2; 9 bases are shared with TRBD2. The CDR3 sequence is 15 residues long. Germline CDR1 MDHEN, CDR2 SYDVKM. V was clipped by 6 bases and J by 7 bases; unmatched bases: 9. The CDR3 here is CASRLLAGVVGELFF. The CDR3 DNA reads TGTGCCAGCAGATTGTTAGCGGGAGTTGTCGGGGAGCTGTTTTTT.